This TCR beta chain was identified in a study of monozygotic twins with inflammatory bowel disease. CDR1 is SGHDN and CDR2 is FVKESK in the germline V gene. The CDR3 is 13 amino acids. With regard to this clonotype: The antigen is undetermined.

Points from the study as a whole: Comparison of concordant versus discordant twins revealed no difference in repertoire similarity, possibly due to limited power.

Template switching introduced UMIs that contain a 6-nucleotide sample barcode. TCRalpha and TCRbeta cDNA went through nested PCRs of 16 and 9 cycles, two in total. TCRdb reprocessed the 5' RACE reads and keeps a single row for each CDR3 protein, giving no DNA. Its listing shows around 450,000 distinct CDR3 sequences. The receptor comes from a human donor with ulcerative colitis or Crohn's disease, or a healthy co-twin of an affected twin (not recorded which). The sample was blood. The V gene is TRBV14, the J gene TRBJ2-7. CDR3 in amino acids: CASNPGPSSEQYF.